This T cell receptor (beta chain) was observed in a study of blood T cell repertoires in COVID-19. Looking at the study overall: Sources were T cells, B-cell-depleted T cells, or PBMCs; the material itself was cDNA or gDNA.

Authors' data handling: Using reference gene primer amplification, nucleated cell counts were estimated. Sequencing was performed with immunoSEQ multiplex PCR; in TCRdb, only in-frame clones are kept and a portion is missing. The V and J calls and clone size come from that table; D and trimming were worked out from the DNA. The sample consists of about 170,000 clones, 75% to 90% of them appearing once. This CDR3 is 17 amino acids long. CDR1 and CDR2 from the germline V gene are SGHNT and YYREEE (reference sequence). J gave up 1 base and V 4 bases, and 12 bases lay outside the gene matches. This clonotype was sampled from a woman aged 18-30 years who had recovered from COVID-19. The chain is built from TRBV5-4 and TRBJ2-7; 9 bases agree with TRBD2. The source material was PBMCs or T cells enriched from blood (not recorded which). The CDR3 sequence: CASSPNFSGRRSYEQYF. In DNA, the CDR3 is TGTGCCAGCAGCCCCAATTTTAGCGGGAGAAGGTCCTACGAGCAGTACTTC.